A selection of T cell receptor beta chains follows, all from one sample in a study of T cells of healthy individuals. TCRdb called the 5' RACE reads again in MiXCR, with one record for every CDR3 protein. The sample records approximately 50,000 distinct CDR3 sequences, around 15% being singletons. The source is a human donor in good health. Each CDR3 is given with its conserved first and last residue. The D gene is left open where the match is weak. A clone size is listed for some rows: how often the clone was seen (once, few, many), or a class if it is expanded.

clone size: many
V gene: TRBV20-1
J gene: TRBJ2-7
D gene: TRBD2
CDR3 DNA: TGCAGTGCTAGCTTGCGGGAGGGCCGGGGAGACGAGCAGTACTTC
CDR3 protein: CSASLREGRGDEQYF

clone size: many
V gene: TRBV25-1
J gene: TRBJ2-7
D gene: -
CDR3 DNA: TGTGCCAGCAGTCCTCGGCCGGGGAACGAGCAGTACTTC
CDR3 protein: CASSPRPGNEQYF

clone size: -
V gene: TRBV29-1
J gene: TRBJ1-2
D gene: -
CDR3 DNA: TGCAGCGTTCGAGGGGGTATCTCTAACTATGGCTACACCTTC
CDR3 protein: CSVRGGISNYGYTF

clone size: few
V gene: TRBV20-1
J gene: TRBJ2-4
D gene: TRBD1
CDR3 DNA: TGCAGTGTCCCGGGACAGGGGTTCGGAGACATTCAGTACTTC
CDR3 protein: CSVPGQGFGDIQYF

clone size: many
V gene: TRBV7-2
J gene: TRBJ1-2
D gene: -
CDR3 DNA: TGTGCCAGCAGTGGGGTCGGCTATGGCTACACCTTC
CDR3 protein: CASSGVGYGYTF

clone size: many
V gene: TRBV29-1
J gene: TRBJ2-4
D gene: -
CDR3 DNA: TGCAGCGTTGTATTGACGGGTCTACGATACTTC
CDR3 protein: CSVVLTGLRYF

clone size: many
V gene: TRBV12-3/TRBV12-4
J gene: TRBJ2-2
D gene: -
CDR3 DNA: TGTGCCAGCAGTTTTTTGACAGGTGGAAGCGGGGAGCTGTTTTTT
CDR3 protein: CASSFLTGGSGELFF

clone size: many
V gene: TRBV9
J gene: TRBJ1-1
D gene: -
CDR3 DNA: TGTGCCAGCAGCGGAGGGGGGCCGAACACTGAAGCTTTCTTT
CDR3 protein: CASSGGGPNTEAFF

clone size: many
V gene: TRBV20-1
J gene: TRBJ1-5
D gene: -
CDR3 DNA: TGCAGTGCTAGTTACAGGGCGGGTCAGCCCCAGCATTTT
CDR3 protein: CSASYRAGQPQHF

clone size: many
V gene: TRBV20-1
J gene: TRBJ2-3
D gene: -
CDR3 DNA: TGCAGTGCTAGAGCTAGTGAGGGAGATACGCAGTATTTT
CDR3 protein: CSARASEGDTQYF

clone size: few
V gene: TRBV2
J gene: TRBJ1-2
D gene: -
CDR3 DNA: TGTGCCAGCAGCAGGGTTAAGGGGTATGGCTACACCTTC
CDR3 protein: CASSRVKGYGYTF

clone size: many
V gene: TRBV12-3/TRBV12-4
J gene: TRBJ2-7
D gene: -
CDR3 DNA: TGTGCCAGCAGTCTGGCCGAGGCCTACGAGCAGTACTTC
CDR3 protein: CASSLAEAYEQYF

clone size: many
V gene: TRBV6-5
J gene: TRBJ1-5
D gene: TRBD1
CDR3 DNA: TGTGCCAGCAGTCCAGCCGGGACAGGGGGCGATCAGCCCCAGCATTTT
CDR3 protein: CASSPAGTGGDQPQHF

clone size: few
V gene: TRBV6-2/TRBV6-3
J gene: TRBJ2-7
D gene: -
CDR3 DNA: TGTGCCAGCAGTTACGCCGGACTGGGGACGAGCAATTACTTC
CDR3 protein: CASSYAGLGTSNYF

clone size: many
V gene: TRBV7-2
J gene: TRBJ2-2
D gene: -
CDR3 DNA: TGTGCCAGCAGCTTCAACACGGACCGCAGAACCGGGGAGCTGTTTTTT
CDR3 protein: CASSFNTDRRTGELFF

clone size: many
V gene: TRBV9
J gene: TRBJ2-5
D gene: -
CDR3 DNA: TGTGCCAGCAGCAAAACCCCTATCCTCCAAGAGACCCAGTACTTC
CDR3 protein: CASSKTPILQETQYF